This T cell receptor (beta chain) was sequenced in a study of long-term antiretroviral therapy in people with HIV. Study observations and caveats: Repertoires looked antigen-experienced, with only a slight naive shift after ART. Relative to transplant donor controls, diversity remained lower despite increasing after ART. Pre-ART clonal expansions dominated every time point's repertoire.

An immunoSEQ assay, version v3.0, was performed at survey level. The method was immunoSEQ multiplex PCR; TCRdb's version includes in-frame clones alone and lacks a portion of them. The table lists some 25,000 clones, more than 65% of them singletons, with 5.5% in the top ten. As to this clone: Its antigen remains unidentified.

PBMC samples from each donor numbered at least one pre-ART and at least two post-ART. This receptor was taken from a woman under 40 with HIV. Sequenced here: unsorted PBMCs, sampled 1.1 years before starting antiretroviral therapy.

The CDR3 sequence: CASSFQNAGQALHF. The CDR3 DNA sequence: TGTGCCAGCAGCTTCCAGAACGCGGGTCAAGCCCTCCACTTT. The chain is built from TRBV5-6 and TRBJ1-6; the D is unclear. The CDR3 sequence is 14 residues long. Trimming cost V 2 bases and J 14 bases, with 17 bases left between them. CDR1 and CDR2 from the germline V gene are SGHDT and YYEEEE. The variable domain in full, completed from reference TRBV5-6 and TRBJ1-6, reads DAGVTQSPTHLIKTRGQQVTLRCSPKSGHDTVSWYQQALGQGPQFIFQYYEEEERQRGNFPDRFSGHQFPNYSSELNVNALLLGDSALYLCASSFQNAGQALHFGNGTRLTVT.